This is a list of T cell receptor beta chains from one sample in a study of CD8 T cells in ankylosing spondylitis. TCRdb ran MiXCR on the 5' RACE reads and lists one entry per CDR3 protein. The sample lists roughly 230,000 distinct CDR3 sequences, 10% to 13% occurring once. The sequenced sample was blood, either unsorted or a sorted T cell fraction (not recorded which). The receptors come from a male donor with ankylosing spondylitis or in good health (not recorded which). Both conserved end residues are part of each CDR3. A D gene is named only where the DNA matches it firmly. Clone size is not always given. Where it is, it says once, few, many or a class for expanded clones.

J | D | size | V | CDR3 | DNA
TRBJ1-1 | TRBD1 | many | TRBV5-6 | CASSLGTGVTLGNTEAFF | TGTGCCAGCAGCTTGGGGACAGGGGTAACTTTGGGGAACACTGAAGCTTTCTTT
TRBJ1-3 | . | many | TRBV10-3 | CAITGVSGNTIYF | TGTGCCATCACGGGAGTATCTGGAAACACCATATATTTT
TRBJ2-1 | . | . | TRBV30 | CAWMGGNEQFF | TGTGCCTGGATGGGCGGCAATGAGCAGTTCTTC
TRBJ2-3 | TRBD1 | many | TRBV10-1 | CASSGPSGDRVKDTQYF | TGCGCCAGCAGTGGACCCAGCGGGGACAGGGTGAAAGATACGCAGTATTTT
TRBJ2-5 | TRBD2 | . | TRBV5-1 | CASSRTSGETQYF | TGCGCCAGCAGCCGAACTAGCGGGGAGACCCAGTACTTC
TRBJ2-5 | TRBD2 | many | TRBV5-1 | CASSPPRGGPETQYF | TGCGCCAGCAGCCCGCCCCGGGGGGGCCCAGAGACCCAGTACTTC
TRBJ2-1 | . | many | TRBV7-2 | CASSLDRYLNEQFF | TGTGCCAGCAGCTTAGACAGATACCTCAATGAGCAGTTCTTC
TRBJ2-5 | TRBD2 | few | TRBV5-5 | CASSFPLAGQETQYF | TGTGCCAGCAGCTTTCCTCTAGCGGGACAAGAGACCCAGTACTTC
TRBJ1-1 | . | many | TRBV7-9 | CASSFTANTEAFF | TGTGCCAGCAGCTTTACAGCGAACACTGAAGCTTTCTTT
TRBJ2-7 | TRBD2 | many | TRBV20-1 | CSARRGTSDTYEQYF | TGCAGTGCTAGAAGAGGCACTAGCGACACCTACGAGCAGTACTTC
TRBJ2-1 | TRBD1 | . | TRBV7-6 | CAAGTGVGEQFF | TGTGCCGCCGGGACAGGGGTAGGCGAGCAGTTCTTC
TRBJ1-2 | TRBD1 | many | TRBV20-1 | CSASPRQGAGGYTF | TGCAGTGCTAGTCCCCGACAGGGGGCGGGTGGCTACACCTTC
TRBJ2-7 | . | many | TRBV7-8 | CASSLAAGGALYEQYF | TGTGCCAGCAGCTTAGCGGCCGGGGGCGCTCTCTACGAGCAGTACTTC
TRBJ1-4 | . | many | TRBV7-9 | CASSPGNEKLFF | TGTGCCAGCAGCCCAGGGAATGAAAAACTGTTTTTT
TRBJ2-1 | . | many | TRBV5-6 | CASSSQRTGSYNEQFF | TGTGCCAGCAGCTCCCAGCGGACCGGCTCCTACAATGAGCAGTTCTTC
TRBJ2-1 | TRBD2 | . | TRBV3-1 | CASSQDDGRRGEQFF | TGTGCCAGCAGCCAAGATGACGGGAGGCGGGGCGAGCAGTTCTTC
TRBJ2-1 | . | many | TRBV12-3/TRBV12-4 | CASSLRLGRGEQFF | TGTGCCAGCAGCCTGCGACTAGGGAGAGGCGAGCAGTTCTTC
TRBJ2-1 | . | few | TRBV6-5 | CASSYSISRGDEQFF | TGTGCCAGCAGTTACTCGATCTCCCGGGGCGATGAGCAGTTCTTC
TRBJ1-1 | . | many | TRBV25-1 | CASSEVNTEAFF | TGTGCCAGCAGTGAAGTAAACACTGAAGCTTTCTTT
TRBJ2-7 | . | . | TRBV12-3/TRBV12-4 | CASSFWGAYEQYF | TGTGCCAGCAGTTTTTGGGGAGCCTACGAGCAGTACTTC
TRBJ2-7 | TRBD2 | many | TRBV29-1 | CSVVGGSYEQYF | TGCAGCGTCGTGGGAGGGTCGTACGAGCAGTACTTC
TRBJ1-5 | . | . | TRBV6-1 | CASSPSRSNQPQHF | TGTGCCAGCAGCCCCAGCCGTAGCAATCAGCCCCAGCATTTT
TRBJ2-1 | . | many | TRBV3-1 | CASTLGGGSYNEQFF | TGTGCCAGCACCCTTGGGGGGGGCTCGTACAATGAGCAGTTCTTC
TRBJ2-6 | . | . | TRBV7-2 | CAGSGANVLTF | TGTGCCGGCTCTGGGGCCAACGTCCTGACTTTC
TRBJ1-2 | TRBD1 | . | TRBV2 | CASSGTPPGGYGYTF | TGTGCCAGCAGTGGTACGCCTCCAGGGGGCTATGGCTACACCTTC
TRBJ1-5 | . | few | TRBV4-2 | CASSQAGKENQPQHF | TGTGCCAGCAGCCAGGCTGGAAAAGAGAATCAGCCCCAGCATTTT
TRBJ2-5 | . | many | TRBV27 | CASSPGTAGRETQYF | TGTGCCAGCAGTCCGGGGACAGCCGGGAGGGAGACCCAGTACTTC
TRBJ2-1 | . | few | TRBV20-1 | CSALPRGNEQFF | TGCAGTGCCCTCCCGAGGGGTAATGAGCAGTTCTTC
TRBJ2-5 | . | . | TRBV12-3/TRBV12-4 | CASSSGLPGTQYF | TGTGCCAGCAGTTCGGGACTCCCCGGGACCCAGTACTTC
TRBJ2-2 | . | many | TRBV25-1 | CASSEREARGTGELFF | TGTGCCAGCAGTGAAAGGGAAGCACGAGGTACCGGGGAGCTGTTTTTT
TRBJ1-5 | TRBD1 | many | TRBV7-2 | CASSLSGQGGNQPQHF | TGTGCCAGCAGCTTATCCGGACAGGGCGGCAATCAGCCCCAGCATTTT
TRBJ2-3 | . | many | TRBV12-3/TRBV12-4 | CASPKRGEYSTDTQYF | TGTGCCAGCCCTAAAAGGGGGGAGTACAGCACAGATACGCAGTATTTT
TRBJ2-1 | TRBD2 | many | TRBV7-9 | CASSLAFTLADYNEQFF | TGTGCCAGCAGCTTAGCGTTCACACTAGCGGACTACAATGAGCAGTTCTTC
TRBJ1-6 | TRBD1 | few | TRBV6-1 | CASRAGGEWSPLHF | TGTGCCAGCAGGGCAGGGGGCGAATGGTCACCCCTCCACTTT
TRBJ2-1 | . | many | TRBV20-1 | CSATQPAYNEQFF | TGCAGTGCTACTCAGCCGGCCTACAATGAGCAGTTCTTC
TRBJ1-2 | . | many | TRBV3-1 | CASSPSPGGANYGYTF | TGTGCCAGCAGCCCCTCCCCAGGCGGAGCTAACTATGGCTACACCTTC
TRBJ2-5 | TRBD2 | . | TRBV27 | CASSSLAGQKTQYF | TGTGCCAGCAGTTCACTAGCGGGGCAGAAGACCCAGTACTTC
TRBJ1-1 | TRBD1 | . | TRBV3-1 | CATSQDLLGQGADEAFF | TGTGCCACCAGCCAAGATTTATTGGGACAGGGTGCGGATGAAGCTTTCTTT
TRBJ2-2 | . | . | TRBV18 | CASSPSLANTGELFF | TGTGCCAGCTCACCATCACTTGCGAACACCGGGGAGCTGTTTTTT
TRBJ2-1 | TRBD2 | few | TRBV7-6 | CASRGLSRTSGRDEQFF | TGTGCCAGCAGGGGTCTGTCCAGGACTAGCGGTCGCGATGAGCAGTTCTTC
TRBJ2-7 | . | many | TRBV5-1 | CASSLAEGNEQYF | TGCGCCAGCAGCTTGGCCGAAGGGAACGAGCAGTACTTC
TRBJ2-7 | TRBD2 | many | TRBV20-1 | CSASDLAGSYEQYF | TGCAGTGCTAGCGACCTAGCGGGGTCCTACGAGCAGTACTTC
TRBJ2-7 | . | many | TRBV5-6 | CASSRGHVGTEFSYEQYF | TGTGCCAGCAGCCGGGGGCATGTAGGAACGGAGTTTAGCTACGAGCAGTACTTC
TRBJ2-2 | . | many | TRBV5-1 | CASSLQGDTGELFF | TGCGCCAGCAGCTTGCAGGGCGACACCGGGGAGCTGTTTTTT
TRBJ2-5 | . | many | TRBV4-1 | CASSQDGLPGTQYF | TGCGCCAGCAGCCAAGATGGGCTTCCCGGGACCCAGTACTTC
TRBJ2-3 | . | . | TRBV27 | CASSFSGLSTDTQYF | TGTGCCAGCAGTTTCTCCGGACTGAGCACAGATACGCAGTATTTT
TRBJ2-1 | . | few | TRBV6-1 | CASRPHESSYNEQFF | TGTGCCAGCAGGCCCCATGAGAGCTCCTACAATGAGCAGTTCTTC
TRBJ2-2 | TRBD2 | few | TRBV7-9 | CASSPPGGRTGTGELFF | TGTGCCAGCAGCCCCCCAGGCGGGAGAACCGGCACCGGGGAGCTGTTTTTT
TRBJ2-3 | . | . | TRBV18 | CASSPGPTDTQYF | TGTGCCAGCTCACCAGGTCCCACAGATACGCAGTATTTT
TRBJ2-3 | . | many | TRBV19 | CASSIDWGDTQYF | TGTGCCAGTAGTATAGATTGGGGAGATACGCAGTATTTT
TRBJ2-3 | TRBD1 | many | TRBV5-1 | CASSLQGSTDTQYF | TGTGCCAGCAGCCTACAGGGGAGCACAGATACGCAGTATTTT
TRBJ2-1 | TRBD2 | many | TRBV11-3 | CASSLQTSVINEQFF | TGTGCCAGCAGCTTACAGACTAGCGTCATCAATGAGCAGTTCTTC
TRBJ2-7 | . | medium-sized | TRBV12-3/TRBV12-4 | CASSLQGDLYEQYF | TGTGCCAGCAGTTTACAAGGGGACCTTTACGAGCAGTACTTC